A selection of T cell receptor beta chains follows, all from one sample in a study of tumor-infiltrating lymphocytes in primary liver carcinoma. TCRdb itself ran the multiplex PCR reads through MiXCR, one entry per CDR3 protein. The data contain 300,000 to 350,000 distinct CDR3 sequences, less than 65% of them seen just once; the ten biggest clones take up roughly 6%. Material for sequencing was peripheral blood. The receptors were gathered from a man aged 40-55 years with primary liver carcinoma and hepatitis B virus infection. Each CDR3 is given with its conserved first and last residue. The D gene is left open where the match is weak. A row's size may be missing; if present it is once, few, many or a size class.

>TRBD2|TRBV11-2|TRBJ2-7|-
CASRLAGIQGWQYF
TGTGCCAGCCGCTTAGCGGGTATCCAGGGATGGCAATACTTC
>-|TRBV6-5|TRBJ2-6|-
CASRAVVANALTF
TGTGCCAGCAGGGCCGTTGTGGCCAACGCCCTGACTTTC
>-|TRBV12-3/TRBV12-4|TRBJ2-1|many
CASIPSAAVYNEQFF
TGTGCCAGCATCCCGAGCGCAGCGGTCTACAATGAGCAGTTCTTC
>TRBD1|TRBV11-1|TRBJ2-1|-
CASSLFRGGYNEQFF
TGTGCCAGCAGCTTATTCAGAGGGGGCTACAATGAGCAATTCTTC
>TRBD1|TRBV12-3/TRBV12-4|TRBJ2-3|-
CASSPRGGQGVGFNQPQYF
TGTGCCAGCAGTCCTCGGGGGGGACAGGGGGTTGGCTTTAATCAGCCCCAGTATTTT
>TRBD1|TRBV6-1|TRBJ2-1|-
CSSSESTGFFHFSYNEQFF
TGTTCCAGCAGTGAATCGACAGGGTTCTTTCACTTCTCCTACAATGAGCAGTTCTTC
>TRBD2|TRBV11-1|TRBJ2-7|-
CASSLAGGPEYDQYF
TGTGCCAGCAGCTTAGCGGGAGGGCCGGAGTATGACCAGTACTTC
>TRBD1|TRBV6-2/TRBV6-3|TRBJ1-5|-
CAISDRVDQSQHF
TGTGCCATCAGTGACAGGGTTGATCAGTCCCAGCATTTT
>-|TRBV11-2|TRBJ2-7|-
CVSSPEELAYEQYF
TGTGTCAGCAGCCCCGAAGAGCTGGCCTACGAGCAGTACTTC
>TRBD1|TRBV4-2|TRBJ1-6|-
CASSQDRDREDSPLHF
TGTGCCAGCAGCCAAGACCGGGACAGGGAGGATTCACCCCTCCACTTT
>TRBD1|TRBV5-1|TRBJ2-5|-
CASSLTQGATEAHYF
TGCGCCAGCAGCTTGACACAGGGGGCCACGGAGGCCCACTACTTC
>TRBD2|TRBV25-1|TRBJ2-3|few
CASSENRREGLDTQYF
TGTGCCAGCAGTGAGAACCGACGGGAGGGCTTAGATACGCAGTATTTT
>-|TRBV6-5|TRBJ2-5|-
CASSPGTRETQYF
TGTGCCAGCAGTCCAGGGACCAGAGAGACCCAGTACTTT
>TRBD1|TRBV7-9|TRBJ2-7|many
CASSEDRATYEQYF
TGTGCCAGCAGCGAAGACAGGGCAACCTACGAGCAGTACTTC
>-|TRBV6-1|TRBJ1-1|many
CASSKTPGNTEAFF
TGTGCCAGCAGTAAGACACCGGGGAACACTGAAGCTTTCTTT
>TRBD1|TRBV6-1|TRBJ2-7|-
CASSEREQGAYAPDYEQYF
TGTGCCAGCAGTGAGAGGGAACAGGGGGCGTACGCACCAGACTACGAGCAGTACTTC
>TRBD1|TRBV6-6|TRBJ1-5|-
CASSFGTGGQPQHF
TGTGCCAGCAGTTTCGGGACAGGGGGTCAGCCCCAGCATTTT
>-|TRBV29-1|TRBJ2-7|-
CNVAHISCEQYF
TGCAACGTTGCTCACATCTCCTGCGAGCAGTACTTC
>-|TRBV11-2|TRBJ2-1|-
CASILAPGSYNGQFF
TGTGCCAGCATCTTAGCACCTGGGTCCTACAATGGTCAGTTCTTC
>TRBD2|TRBV6-9|TRBJ2-1|-
CASSTHRPKRTSGRAQSSYNEQFF
TGTGCCAGCAGCACCCACCGTCCAAAAAGGACTAGCGGGAGGGCTCAAAGCTCCTACAATGAGCAGTTCTTC
>TRBD2|TRBV5-8|TRBJ2-3|many
CASSSGTSGGDTQYF
TGTGCCAGCAGCTCCGGGACTAGCGGCGGAGATACGCAGTATTTT
>TRBD1|TRBV6-2/TRBV6-3|TRBJ2-2|-
CASRMGRGPAGELLF
TGTGCCAGCAGGATGGGCAGGGGGCCGGCCGGGGAGCTGTTATTT
>-|TRBV10-3|TRBJ1-5|-
CATAGSNQPQHF
TGTGCCACCGCAGGGAGCAATCAGCCCCAGCATTTT
>TRBD1|TRBV6-2/TRBV6-3|TRBJ2-7|many
CASSYGQGTYYEQYF
TGTGCCAGCAGTTACGGACAGGGAACTTACTACGAGCAGTACTTC
>-|TRBV5-6|TRBJ1-5|-
CASSLEGSGNQPQHF
TGTGCCAGCAGCTTGGAGGGCTCGGGCAATCAGCCCCAGCATTTT
>TRBD2|TRBV13|TRBJ2-2|few
CASSETGTTWIGELFF
TGTGCCAGCAGCGAGACGGGGACTACCTGGATCGGGGAGCTGTTTTTT
>-|TRBV11-2|TRBJ2-7|few
CASSLGAVYEQYF
TGTGCCAGCAGCTTAGGGGCAGTCTACGAGCAGTACTTC
>TRBD1|TRBV11-2|TRBJ2-1|-
CASSLSGQGYNEEFF
TGTGCTAGCAGCTTGTCGGGACAGGGGTACAATGAGGAGTTCTTC
>-|TRBV11-1|TRBJ1-2|many
CASSLTGADTNYGYTF
TGTGCCAGCAGCTTAACAGGCGCGGATACTAACTATGGCTACACCTTC
>TRBD1|TRBV11-1|TRBJ1-3|once
CASSSGQPVLGYTIYF
TGTGCCAGCAGCTCGGGACAGCCAGTCCTCGGATACACTATATATTTT
>TRBD2|TRBV11-2|TRBJ2-1|-
CASSLGGSGNLNEKFF
TGTGCCAGCAGTTTGGGGGGTAGCGGGAACCTCAATGAGAAGTTCTTC
>TRBD1|TRBV28|TRBJ1-5|-
CASSSPYRGQGQPQHF
TGTGCCAGCAGCAGCCCTTACAGGGGGCAAGGTCAGCCCCAGCATTTT
>-|TRBV7-9|TRBJ2-1|-
CASSRYGENKQFF
TGTGCCAGCAGCCGTTATGGGGAAAATAAGCAGTTCTTC
>-|TRBV28|TRBJ2-7|-
CARMVNYEQYF
TGTGCCAGAATGGTAAACTACGAGCAGTACTTC
>-|TRBV5-1|TRBJ1-5|-
CASSLAGGQGQPQHF
TGCGCCAGCAGCTTGGCCGGAGGGCAAGGTCAGCCCCAGCATTTT
>TRBD2|TRBV4-2|TRBJ2-1|once
CASCQDSLLAGGMSYNEQFF
TGTGCCAGCTGCCAAGATAGTTTACTAGCGGGAGGGATGTCCTACAATGAGCAGTTCTTC
>-|TRBV12-3/TRBV12-4|TRBJ1-5|-
CASSTDRKNQPQNF
TGTGCCAGCAGTACGGACAGAAAGAATCAGCCCCAGAATTTT
>-|TRBV6-6|TRBJ1-5|many
CASSYSMRPQHF
TGTGCCAGCAGTTACTCGATGCGGCCCCAGCATTTT
>-|TRBV4-3|TRBJ2-1|-
CASSQDQMGGPNNEQFF
TGCGCCAGCAGCCAAGATCAGATGGGAGGCCCAAACAATGAGCAGTTCTTC
>-|TRBV11-2|TRBJ2-1|-
CASSLDESHNEQLF
TGTGCCAGCAGCTTAGACGAGAGCCATAATGAGCAGCTCTTC
>-|TRBV5-1|TRBJ2-4|-
CASSPRTRASGTDIQYF
TGCGCCAGCAGCCCCCGGACCAGGGCCTCTGGTACGGACATTCAGTACTTC
>TRBD1|TRBV6-1|TRBJ1-1|many
CASSHPGQGGGEAFF
TGTGCCAGCAGTCATCCGGGACAGGGAGGAGGTGAAGCTTTCTTT
>-|TRBV4-1|TRBJ2-7|many
CASSQGGRGYEQYF
TGCGCCAGCAGCCAAGGAGGGAGAGGCTACGAGCAGTACTTC
>TRBD2|TRBV11-2|TRBJ2-1|once
CASSLGLAGGLRNEQFF
TGTGCCAGCAGCTTAGGACTAGCGGGAGGACTTCGCAATGAGCAGTTCTTC
>TRBD2|TRBV11-2|TRBJ2-7|-
CASSFRAGGPYEQYF
TGTGCCAGCAGCTTTCGGGCGGGAGGGCCCTACGAGCAGTACTTC
>-|TRBV14|TRBJ1-4|-
CASSQDLGCSEKLFF
TGTGCCAGCAGCCAAGACTTAGGGTGCTCTGAAAAACTGTTTTTT